This entry lists 31 T cell receptor beta chains sequenced from one sample in a study of beta chain features in type 1 diabetes. All of the isolated RNA was reverse transcribed, so expressed TCRB transcripts were sequenced. Sequenced by immunoSEQ multiplex PCR; TCRdb stores in-frame clones only, minus some. The sample consists of approximately 140,000 clones, around 50% of them appearing once. Sequencing was carried out using Tregs from blood. These receptor sequences come from a young man in good health.

The V gene is TRBV7-8, the J gene TRBJ1-5; no clear D gene. The CDR3 is 14 residues long. The V gene's germline CDR1 is SGHVS and CDR2 FQNEAQ. The V end lost 0 bases, the J end lost 7 bases, and 10 bases lay between the germline ends. The CDR3 DNA sequence: TGTGCCAGCAGCTTAGCCGACGGAGGACAGCCCCAGCATTTT. Protein: CASSLADGGQPQHF.

This clone showed up just a few times. This chain joins TRBV18 and TRBJ1-1, with TRBD1 as a possible D gene (5 bases). The CDR3 runs to 15 residues. Between the trimmed V and J ends, which lost 3 bases and 5 bases, there was a span of 16 bases. Per germline, CDR1 KGHSH and CDR2 LQKENI. CDR3 nucleotide sequence: TGTGCCAGCTCACCCCCCCGCGATCGGGGGACTGAAGCTTTCTTT. Its translation: CASSPPRDRGTEAFF.

A few counts support this clone. The gene calls are TRBV5-6 and TRBJ2-3, with D tentatively TRBD2 (5 bases). The V gene's germline CDR1 is SGHDT and CDR2 YYEEEE. This CDR3 is 14 amino acids long. Trimming took off 2 bases at V and 2 bases at J, with 9 bases between the two ends. CDR3 amino acids: CASSFGRYTDTQYF. The CDR3 region has the DNA TGTGCCAGCAGCTTTGGGAGATACACAGATACGCAGTATTTT.

This sequence joins TRBV28 and TRBJ1-2; maybe TRBD1 (5 bases). V lost 9 bases and J 5 bases, leaving 19 bases between the germline ends. This CDR3 is built from 14 residues. Germline CDR1 is MDHEN and CDR2 is SYDVKM. CDR3 coding DNA: TGTGCCAGTCGTGGCGGGGGTAGTCGGTATGGCTACACCTTC. Translation: CASRGGGSRYGYTF.

Here the CDR3 DNA reads TGCGCCAGCAGCCCTCTTGATGGCTACACCTTC. This codes for CASSPLDGYTF. The chain recombines TRBV5-1 with TRBJ1-2; D remains ambiguous. Germline V gives CDR1 SGHRS, CDR2 YFSETQ. V lost 4 bases, J lost 6 bases, and 7 bases lay in between. This CDR3 is built from 11 residues.

The chain carries TRBV19 and TRBJ1-2, with TRBD1 identical over 7 bases. The CDR3 is made up of 19 amino acids. CDR1 is LNHDA, CDR2 SQIVND, per germline (reference sequence). V was pared by 4 bases and J by 3 bases, with 20 bases of the junction left unmatched. CDR3 nucleotides: TGTGCCAGTAGTACCCACCTGGGACAGCGTTCCGAATATTACTATGGCTACACCTTC. It specifies CASSTHLGQRSEYYYGYTF.

The table lists this clone with a count of one. The junction does not match germline at one end; this may be a read error. In DNA, the CDR3 is TGTACCAGTAGTATAGCCGCCGGGGGGGTTCAGCCCCAGCATTTT. Protein product: CTSSIAAGGVQPQHF. The chain employs TRBV19 and TRBJ1-5, with D possibly matching TRBD1 (5 bases). The germline gives CDR1 LNHDA, CDR2 SQIVND (reference sequence). This CDR3 contains 15 residues.

The chain combines TRBV6-1 with TRBJ1-4, with a weak D call TRBD1 (6 bases). Germline CDR1 MNHNS, CDR2 SASEGT. CDR3 size: 13 residues. V gave up 3 bases and J gave up 8 bases, with 10 bases separating them. CDR3 DNA sequence: TGTGCCAGCAGTGATGGGGGCCGGGAAAAACTGTTTTTT. Translated: CASSDGGREKLFF.

This clone has more than one count but fewer than ten. The chain couples TRBV5-4 to TRBJ2-2, with a possible D match to TRBD1 (6 bases). This CDR3 has 15 residues. Trimming pared 0 bases from V and 1 base from J, leaving 7 bases between. Germline V CDR1 and CDR2: SGHNT, YYREEE (reference sequence). The CDR3 loop is CASSLVRGNTGELFF. The CDR3 bases are TGTGCCAGCAGCTTGGTCAGGGGGAACACCGGGGAGCTGTTTTTT.

J is TRBJ1-2 and V is TRBV2; no clear D. The CDR3 length is 15 residues. Trimming pared 2 bases from V and 5 bases from J, leaving 15 bases between. Germline assignment: CDR1 SNHLY and CDR2 FYNNEI. The CDR3 nucleotides are TGTGCCAGCAGTGAATTGATTGTTAAGAGTTATGGCTACACCTTC. It yields the protein CASSELIVKSYGYTF.

The CDR3 is CASSLGLADIYEQYF. The DNA of the CDR3 is TGCGCCAGCAGCCTGGGACTAGCGGACATCTACGAGCAGTACTTC. This chain links TRBV5-1 with TRBJ2-7; TRBD2 matches at 11 bases. The CDR3 length is 15 residues. Losses at the gene ends were 4 bases for V and 3 bases for J; bases not matched to a gene: 6. CDR1 and CDR2 from the germline V gene are SGHRS and YFSETQ. The full variable domain, rest sourced from reference TRBV5-1 and TRBJ2-7, is KAGVTQTPRYLIKTRGQQVTLSCSPISGHRSVSWYQQTPGQGLQFLFEYFSETQRNKGNFPGRFSGRQFSNSRSEMNVSTLELGDSALYLCASSLGLADIYEQYFGPGTRLTVT.

This clone was seen more than once but under ten times. V and J are TRBV10-3 and TRBJ2-7; 9 bases agree with TRBD2. V shed 10 bases and J 1 base; nucleotides not matched to a gene: 5. Germline lookup yields CDR1 ENHRY and CDR2 SYGVKD. There are 13 residues in the CDR3. The CDR3 loop reads CATLGLASYEQYF. For the CDR3, the DNA is TGTGCCACCTTGGGACTAGCTTCCTACGAGCAGTACTTC.

The chain recombines TRBV28 with TRBJ2-7; 8 bases line up with TRBD2. Germline V gene sequence: CDR1 MDHEN, CDR2 SYDVKM. The V gene end was trimmed by 1 base and the J gene end by 2 bases; junction bases not matched to a gene: 7. The CDR3 extends over 16 amino acids. Here the CDR3 DNA reads TGTGCCAGCAGTTTATTTAACGGGAGGGAAGCCTACGAGCAGTACTTC. Its translation: CASSLFNGREAYEQYF.

This clone turned up a few times. V and J are TRBV2 and TRBJ2-4; no clear D gene. Germline CDR1 SNHLY, CDR2 FYNNEI. The CDR3 length is 11 residues. Trimming pared 6 bases from V and 4 bases from J, leaving 4 bases between. CDR3 loop: CASSLKNIQYF. DNA of the CDR3: TGTGCCAGCAGCCTTAAAAACATTCAGTACTTC. Full variable domain (missing parts from reference TRBV2 and TRBJ2-4): EPEVTQTPSHQVTQMGQEVILRCVPISNHLYFYWYRQILGQKVEFLVSFYNNEISEKSEIFDDQFSVERPDGSNFTLKIRSTKLEDSAMYFCASSLKNIQYFGAGTRLSVL.

The chain couples TRBV7-3 to TRBJ1-3; 7 nucleotides line up with TRBD1. Germline CDR1 is SGHTA and CDR2 is FQGTGA. The V gene end was trimmed by 1 base and the J gene end by 0 bases; junction bases not matched to a gene: 6. The CDR3 consists of 17 residues. This chain's CDR3 is CASSLMPQGSSGNTIYF. The CDR3 region has the DNA TGTGCCAGCAGCTTAATGCCACAGGGGAGCTCTGGAAACACCATATATTTT.

CDR3 region: CASSSQGLANNEQFF. As DNA, the CDR3 is TGTGCCAGCAGTTCCCAGGGACTAGCGAACAATGAGCAGTTCTTC. The V call is TRBV2, the J call TRBJ2-1; TRBD2 agrees at 10 bases. Germline V lookup: CDR1 SNHLY, CDR2 FYNNEI. V shed 5 bases, J shed 5 bases, and the junction held 6 bases outside the gene matches. CDR3 size: 15 residues.

This clone has only a few counts. The gene calls are TRBV5-1 and TRBJ2-5, with 10 positions matching TRBD2. Per germline, CDR1 SGHRS and CDR2 YFSETQ. The V segment lost 4 bases and the J segment 3 bases; nucleotides outside the gene matches: 15. This CDR3 is 18 amino acids long. The CDR3 spells CASSPAQSLAGYKETQYF. In nucleotides, the CDR3 is TGCGCCAGCAGCCCCGCGCAATCACTAGCGGGGTACAAAGAGACCCAGTACTTC. Based on the CDR3 plus reference TRBV5-1 and TRBJ2-5, the full variable domain is KAGVTQTPRYLIKTRGQQVTLSCSPISGHRSVSWYQQTPGQGLQFLFEYFSETQRNKGNFPGRFSGRQFSNSRSEMNVSTLELGDSALYLCASSPAQSLAGYKETQYFGPGTRLLVL.

In this sample, this clone turned up a few times. The genes are TRBV27 and TRBJ2-2; D remains unclear. Germline V CDR1 and CDR2: MNHEY, SMNVEV (reference sequence). The length of the CDR3 is 13 residues. Trimming shortened V by 2 bases and J by 3 bases, and 4 bases separated the two germline ends. The chain's CDR3 is CASSLPYTGELFF. DNA of the CDR3: TGTGCCAGCAGTTTACCGTACACCGGGGAGCTGTTTTTT.

This sequence joins TRBV7-2 and TRBJ1-5; TRBD1 might be the D (6 bases). In germline, CDR1 is SGHTA, CDR2 FQGNSA. The CDR3 has 14 amino acids. V dropped 5 bases and J dropped 4 bases, with 12 bases sitting between them. CDR3 residues: CASSIQGRNQPQHF. The CDR3 nucleotides read TGTGCCAGCAGCATACAGGGCCGGAATCAGCCCCAGCATTTT.

This chain joins TRBV6-1 and TRBJ2-6, with a tentative D call TRBD2 (5 bases). With 7 bases removed from V and 2 bases from J, the gap between germline ends came to 9 bases. The CDR3 length is 14 residues. CDR1 and CDR2 from the germline V gene are MNHNS and SASEGT. This CDR3 reads CASILSAGANVLTF. The CDR3 DNA reads as TGTGCCAGCATTCTTAGCGCTGGGGCCAACGTCCTGACTTTC.

This rearrangement joins TRBV7-8 to TRBJ1-6; D perhaps matches TRBD1 (5 bases). The ends were cut back, 5 bases at V and 7 bases at J, with 12 bases in the middle. The V gene's germline CDR1 is SGHVS and CDR2 FQNEAQ. The CDR3 extends over 14 amino acids. CDR3 DNA sequence: TGTGCCAGCAGCCACCCGACAGAAAATTCACCCCTCCACTTT. It yields the protein CASSHPTENSPLHF.

The chain combines TRBV29-1 with TRBJ2-1; tentative D call: TRBD2 (6 bases). Germline V lookup: CDR1 SQVTM, CDR2 ANQGSEA. V lost 4 bases to trimming and J lost 4 bases, with 11 bases between them. The length of the CDR3 is 13 residues. CDR3 sequence: CSVALAAYNEQFF. DNA for the CDR3: TGCAGCGTTGCACTAGCAGCTTACAATGAGCAGTTCTTC.

This rearrangement joins TRBV27 to TRBJ1-2; 7 nucleotides align to TRBD1. Germline V gene lookup returns CDR1 MNHEY and CDR2 SMNVEV (reference sequence). Trimming took 6 bases from V and 4 from J; bases not matched to a gene: 8. This CDR3 is 14 amino acids long. Here the CDR3 DNA reads TGTGCCAGCAGAACCTCACAGGGGCGCTATGGCTACACCTTC. Translation gives CASRTSQGRYGYTF.

The chain links TRBV5-5 to TRBJ2-7; 13 positions match TRBD2. The germline gives CDR1 SGHKS, CDR2 YYEKEE (reference sequence). The CDR3 totals 16 residues. With 4 bases clipped from V and 1 base from J, the junction kept 5 bases outside the gene matches. CDR3 nucleotides: TGTGCCAGCAGCCGTTTACTAGCGGGAGGGTCCTACGAGCAGTACTTC. It encodes CASSRLLAGGSYEQYF.

This clone was seen only a few times. This chain joins TRBV18 and TRBJ1-4, with TRBD1 matching over 9 bases. Germline loops: CDR1 KGHSH, CDR2 LQKENI. The junction had 7 bases not matched to a gene; V was cut back by 3 bases and J by 8 bases. The length of the CDR3 is 15 residues. The CDR3 DNA follows: TGTGCCAGCTCACCCCTCGACAGGGGGAGCGAAAAACTGTTTTTT. As protein: CASSPLDRGSEKLFF.

V is TRBV19 and J is TRBJ2-1; 9 bases map to TRBD2. This CDR3 is 14 amino acids long. Germline CDR1 LNHDA, CDR2 SQIVND (reference sequence). The junction had 10 bases not matched to a gene; V was cut back by 3 bases and J by 13 bases. CDR3 nucleotide sequence: TGTGCCAGTAGTATCGGGGCGGGGGGGCCTTACCAGTTCTTC. Encoded protein: CASSIGAGGPYQFF.

The chain recombines TRBV18 with TRBJ1-1; D call uncertain. The CDR3 consists of 15 residues. Trimming took 1 base from V and 1 from J, leaving 10 bases between them. The germline V gene encodes CDR1 KGHSH and CDR2 LQKENI. CDR3 protein: CASSPRSTTNTEAFF. The CDR3 DNA sequence: TGTGCCAGCTCACCACGGAGCACAACGAACACTGAAGCTTTCTTT.

The chain couples TRBV5-1 to TRBJ2-7; 8 bases are shared with TRBD2. The germline V gene has CDR1 SGHRS and CDR2 YFSETQ. V shed 0 bases and J 5 bases; nucleotides not matched to a gene: 10. This CDR3 region has 16 residues. The CDR3 DNA reads as TGCGCCAGCAGCTTGGCACCGGGACTAGGGGATAACGAGCAGTACTTC. Its translation: CASSLAPGLGDNEQYF.

The chain combines TRBV11-1 with TRBJ1-1, with no clear D. Germline CDR1 SGHAT, CDR2 FQDESV (reference sequence). V dropped 1 base and J dropped 1 base, with 7 bases sitting between them. CDR3 length: 14 amino acids. CDR3 nucleotides: TGTGCCAGCAGCTTAGTTACGGGGAACACTGAAGCTTTCTTT. Protein product: CASSLVTGNTEAFF.

This clone was recorded a few times. V is TRBV5-4 and J is TRBJ1-2; maybe TRBD1 (6 bases). V lost 5 bases and J 4 bases, leaving 15 bases between the germline ends. CDR3 size: 14 residues. CDR1 and CDR2 from the germline V gene are SGHNT and YYREEE (reference sequence). In nucleotides, the CDR3 is TGTGCCAGCAGGCCAGGGGAATCCCCCTATGGCTACACCTTC. Translated, it gives CASRPGESPYGYTF.

The rearrangement links TRBV6-6 to TRBJ2-2; 7 nucleotides agree with TRBD1. The CDR3 is 15 amino acids. Unmatched junction bases numbered 9, after V lost 5 bases and J lost 6 bases. The germline gives CDR1 MNHNY, CDR2 SVGAGI (reference sequence). The CDR3 DNA sequence: TGTGCCAGCAGTAACCAGGGGGAGACACCCGGGGAGCTGTTTTTT. This encodes CASSNQGETPGELFF.